This TCR beta chain originates from a study of molecular identifiers for immune sequencing clone quantification. This clonotype was observed at least ten times. Its antigen is unknown. TCRdb processed the PCR reads anew with MiXCR; each CDR3 protein has one entry. Here the sample spans 600,000 to 650,000 distinct CDR3 sequences, 20% being singletons. General study findings and limits: Among effectors, clones above 20 RNA copies held over 98% of molecules; among naive cells, under 1%.

Sorting defined naive CD8 T cells as CD8+CD4-CCR7+CD45RA+. The V and J ends lost 0 bases and 2 bases respectively, with 10 bases between them. Per the germline V gene, CDR1 is SGHNT and CDR2 is YYREEE (reference sequence). This CDR3 contains 15 residues. Sequenced material: naive CD8+ T cells from blood, with Jurkat cell RNA spiked in. The sample's subset: FACS-sorted CD8+CD4-CCR7+CD45RA+ naive T cells. The chain has TRBV5-4 and TRBJ2-3; no firm D call. The TCR sequence derives from a human donor in good health. Some libraries in this study had Jurkat cell RNA spiked in. As DNA, the CDR3 is TGTGCCAGCAGCTTGGATTCTCACCCCACAGATACGCAGTATTTT. This encodes CASSLDSHPTDTQYF.